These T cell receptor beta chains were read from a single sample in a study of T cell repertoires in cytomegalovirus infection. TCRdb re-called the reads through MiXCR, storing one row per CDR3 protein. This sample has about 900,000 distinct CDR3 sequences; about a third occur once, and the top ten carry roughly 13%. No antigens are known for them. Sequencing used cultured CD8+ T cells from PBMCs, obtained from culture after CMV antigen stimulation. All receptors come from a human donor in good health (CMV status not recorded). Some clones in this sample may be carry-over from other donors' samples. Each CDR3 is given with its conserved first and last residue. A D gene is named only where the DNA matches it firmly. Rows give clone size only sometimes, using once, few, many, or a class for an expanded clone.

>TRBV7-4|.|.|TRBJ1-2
CASSSGSGPNYGYTF
TGTGCCAGCAGCTCCGGTTCAGGGCCCAACTATGGCTACACCTTC
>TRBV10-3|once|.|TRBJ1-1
CAISEEWNTEAFF
TGTGCCATCAGTGAGGAATGGAACACTGAAGCTTTCTTT
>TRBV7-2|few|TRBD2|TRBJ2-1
CASSLFPLTSGNNEQFF
TGTGCCAGCAGCTTATTCCCCCTGACTAGCGGGAACAATGAGCAGTTCTTC
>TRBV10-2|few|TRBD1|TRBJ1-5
CASSEQGGQPQHF
TGCGCCAGCAGTGAACAGGGGGGTCAGCCCCAGCATTTT
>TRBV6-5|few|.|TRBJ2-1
CASRKQRAIGARNNEQFF
TGTGCCAGCAGAAAGCAGAGGGCAATCGGTGCTCGTAACAATGAGCAGTTCTTC
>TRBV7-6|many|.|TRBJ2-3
CASSLVPNLREGQGWDTQYF
TGTGCCAGCAGCTTAGTCCCAAACCTCCGGGAGGGACAGGGATGGGATACGCAGTATTTT
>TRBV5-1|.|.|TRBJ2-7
CASSSDQVIIGQQGGVVEQYF
TGCGCCAGCAGCTCCGATCAGGTTATCATTGGACAGCAGGGTGGAGTAGTCGAGCAGTACTTC
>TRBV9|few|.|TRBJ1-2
CASSVEGRGGYTF
TGTGCCAGCAGCGTAGAAGGGAGGGGAGGCTACACCTTC
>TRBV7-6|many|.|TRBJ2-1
CASSLVSSTLYNEQFF
TGTGCCAGCAGCTTAGTTAGTTCAACCCTATACAATGAGCAGTTCTTC
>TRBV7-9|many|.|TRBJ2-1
CASSLNGEQFF
TGTGCCAGCAGCTTAAATGGTGAGCAGTTCTTC
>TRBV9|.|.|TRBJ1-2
CASSVEGGINYGYTF
TGTGCCAGCAGCGTAGAGGGCGGCATTAACTATGGCTACACCTTC
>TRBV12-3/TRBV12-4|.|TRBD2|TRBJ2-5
CASIPSGEETQYF
TGTGCCAGCATCCCGAGCGGGGAAGAGACCCAGTACTTC
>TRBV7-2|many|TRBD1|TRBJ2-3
CASSLEARLGQGITDTQYF
TGTGCCAGCAGCTTAGAAGCCCGGTTGGGACAGGGGATTACAGATACGCAGTATTTT
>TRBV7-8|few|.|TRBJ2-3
CASSLGAQTFTDTQYF
TGTGCCAGCAGCTTAGGGGCACAGACCTTCACAGATACGCAGTATTTT
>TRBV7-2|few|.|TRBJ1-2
CASSLASSVPILYGYTF
TGTGCCAGCAGCTTAGCCTCCAGCGTCCCGATTTTATATGGCTACACCTTC
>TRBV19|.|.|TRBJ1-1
CASKMEEGMNTEAFF
TGTGCCAGTAAGATGGAGGAGGGGATGAACACTGAAGCTTTCTTT
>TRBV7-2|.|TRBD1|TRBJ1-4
CASSLKGDRLNEKLFF
TGTGCCAGCAGCTTGAAAGGGGACAGACTAAATGAAAAACTGTTTTTT
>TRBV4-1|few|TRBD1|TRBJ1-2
CASSQSRTGGTYGYTF
TGCGCCAGCAGCCAATCCCGGACAGGGGGTACTTATGGCTACACCTTC
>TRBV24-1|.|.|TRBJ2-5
CATSPGTQYF
TGTGCCACCAGTCCGGGGACCCAGTACTTC
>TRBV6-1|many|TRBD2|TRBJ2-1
CASTSGGRNEQFF
TGTGCCAGCACTAGCGGGGGAAGAAATGAGCAGTTCTTC
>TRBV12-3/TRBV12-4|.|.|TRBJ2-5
CASSSVSKGQTQYF
TGTGCCAGCAGTTCCGTATCCAAGGGACAGACCCAGTACTTC
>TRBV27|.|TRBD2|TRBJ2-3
CASRVGSSGGDTQYF
TGTGCCAGCCGCGTTGGGTCTAGCGGGGGCGATACGCAGTATTTT
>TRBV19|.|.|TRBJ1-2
CASSIAVSGSYGYTF
TGTGCCAGTAGTATAGCGGTCTCGGGAAGCTATGGCTACACCTTC
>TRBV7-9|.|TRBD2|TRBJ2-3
CASSLDFNSGTSGDTQYF
TGTGCCAGCAGCTTAGATTTTAATAGCGGGACCTCGGGAGATACGCAGTATTTT
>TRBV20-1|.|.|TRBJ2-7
CSATGQTWSGYEQYF
TGCAGTGCCACTGGGCAAACTTGGTCCGGCTACGAGCAGTACTTC
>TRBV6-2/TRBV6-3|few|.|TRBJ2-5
CASSLQAGVETQYF
TGTGCCAGCAGCCTACAGGCAGGGGTGGAGACCCAGTACTTC
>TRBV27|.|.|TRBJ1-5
CASSVGGLGNQPQHF
TGTGCCAGCAGTGTCGGGGGGCTGGGCAATCAGCCCCAGCATTTT
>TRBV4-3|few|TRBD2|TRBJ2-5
CASSQDQGGLAGGPHYF
TGCGCCAGCAGCCAAGATCAGGGTGGGCTAGCGGGGGGGCCCCACTACTTC
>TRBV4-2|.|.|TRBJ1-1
CASSQERAGREAFF
TGTGCCAGCAGCCAAGAAAGGGCAGGCCGTGAAGCTTTCTTT
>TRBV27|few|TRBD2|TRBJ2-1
CASTLGGGHNEQFF
TGTGCCAGCACCCTGGGCGGGGGGCACAATGAGCAGTTCTTC
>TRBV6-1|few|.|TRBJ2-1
CASTVRYRDNLYNEQFF
TGTGCCAGCACCGTGAGGTACAGGGACAACCTTTACAATGAGCAGTTCTTC
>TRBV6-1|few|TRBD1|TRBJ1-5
CASSDWDRASNQPQHF
TGTGCCAGCAGTGATTGGGACAGGGCGAGCAATCAGCCCCAGCATTTT
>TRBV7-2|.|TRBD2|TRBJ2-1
CASSFSGGNSNEQFF
TGTGCCAGCAGCTTTAGCGGGGGGAACTCCAATGAGCAGTTCTTC
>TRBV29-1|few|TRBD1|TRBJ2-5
CSVQDREETQYF
TGCAGCGTTCAGGACAGGGAGGAGACCCAGTACTTC
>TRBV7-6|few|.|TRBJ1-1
CASSLGEEMNTEAFF
TGTGCCAGCAGCTTAGGAGAGGAGATGAACACTGAAGCTTTCTTT
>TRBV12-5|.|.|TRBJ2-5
CASGSPGHLQFRETQYF
TGTGCTAGTGGTTCCCCGGGACACCTCCAATTCAGGGAGACCCAGTACTTC
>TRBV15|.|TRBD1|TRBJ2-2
CATSRNTGAGELFF
TGTGCCACCAGCAGAAATACAGGGGCCGGGGAGCTGTTTTTT
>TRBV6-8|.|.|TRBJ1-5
CASRRGRNQPQHF
TGTGCCAGCAGACGGGGCCGCAATCAGCCCCAGCATTTT
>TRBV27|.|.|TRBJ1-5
CASSLGVGPQHF
TGTGCCAGCAGCCTGGGCGTGGGGCCCCAGCATTTT
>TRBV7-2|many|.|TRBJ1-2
CASSLVKRDDGYTF
TGTGCCAGCAGCTTAGTGAAGAGGGATGATGGCTACACCTTC
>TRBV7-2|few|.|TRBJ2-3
CASSLDWGDTQYF
TGTGCCAGCAGTCTTGACTGGGGCGATACGCAGTATTTT
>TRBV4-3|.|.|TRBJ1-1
CASSQVVLGYTEAFF
TGCGCCAGCAGCCAAGTAGTATTGGGTTACACTGAAGCTTTCTTT
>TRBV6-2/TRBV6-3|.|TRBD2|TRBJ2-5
CASSPTSGAIQEPQYF
TGTGCCAGCAGCCCGACTAGCGGGGCGATACAAGAGCCCCAGTACTTC
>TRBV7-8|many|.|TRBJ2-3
CASSKTAGRTDTQYF
TGTGCCAGCAGCAAGACTGCGGGACGCACAGATACGCAGTATTTT
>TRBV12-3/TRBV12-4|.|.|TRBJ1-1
CASRIGLAKAFF
TGTGCCAGCAGAATAGGGTTGGCTAAAGCTTTCTTT